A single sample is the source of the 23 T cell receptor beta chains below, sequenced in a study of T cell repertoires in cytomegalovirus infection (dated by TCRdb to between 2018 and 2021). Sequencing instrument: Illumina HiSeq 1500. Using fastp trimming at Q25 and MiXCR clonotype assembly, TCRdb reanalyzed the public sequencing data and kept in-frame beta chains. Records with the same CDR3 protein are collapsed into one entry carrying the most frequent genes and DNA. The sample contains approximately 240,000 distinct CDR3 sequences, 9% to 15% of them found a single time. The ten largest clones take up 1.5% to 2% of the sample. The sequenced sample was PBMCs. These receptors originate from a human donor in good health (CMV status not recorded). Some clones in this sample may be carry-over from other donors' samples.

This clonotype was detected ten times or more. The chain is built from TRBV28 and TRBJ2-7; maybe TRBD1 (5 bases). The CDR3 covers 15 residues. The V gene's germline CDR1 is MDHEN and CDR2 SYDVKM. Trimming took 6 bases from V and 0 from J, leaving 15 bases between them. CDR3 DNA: TGTGCCAGCAGCTCATCAGGGTCGATCTCCTACGAGCAGTACTTC. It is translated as CASSSSGSISYEQYF.

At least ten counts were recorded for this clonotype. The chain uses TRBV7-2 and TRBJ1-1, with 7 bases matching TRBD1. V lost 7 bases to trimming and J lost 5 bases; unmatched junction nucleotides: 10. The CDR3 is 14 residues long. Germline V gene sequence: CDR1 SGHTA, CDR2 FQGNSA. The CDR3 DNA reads TGTGCCAGCACCGACAGGGTCGGGTGGACTGAAGCTTTCTTT. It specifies CASTDRVGWTEAFF.

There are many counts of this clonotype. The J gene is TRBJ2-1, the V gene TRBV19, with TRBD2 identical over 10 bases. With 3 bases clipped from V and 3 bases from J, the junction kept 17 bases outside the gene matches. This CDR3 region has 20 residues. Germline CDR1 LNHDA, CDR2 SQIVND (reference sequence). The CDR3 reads CASSIPQLAGVQVSYNEQFF. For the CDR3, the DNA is TGTGCCAGTAGTATCCCCCAGCTAGCGGGAGTTCAGGTTAGCTACAATGAGCAGTTCTTC.

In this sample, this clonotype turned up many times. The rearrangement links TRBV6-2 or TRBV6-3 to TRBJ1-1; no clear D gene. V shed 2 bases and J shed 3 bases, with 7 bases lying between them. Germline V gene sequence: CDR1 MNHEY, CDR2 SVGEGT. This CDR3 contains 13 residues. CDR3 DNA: TGTGCCAGCAGTTACGAAGGGCACACTGAAGCTTTCTTT. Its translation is CASSYEGHTEAFF.

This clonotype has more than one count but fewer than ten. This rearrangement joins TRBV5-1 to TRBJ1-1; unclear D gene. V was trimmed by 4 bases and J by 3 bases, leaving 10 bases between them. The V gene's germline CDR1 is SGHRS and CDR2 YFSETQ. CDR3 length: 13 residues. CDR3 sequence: CASSLTTDTEAFF. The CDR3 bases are TGCGCCAGCAGCCTCACGACGGACACTGAAGCTTTCTTT. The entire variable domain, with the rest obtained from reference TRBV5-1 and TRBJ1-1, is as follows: KAGVTQTPRYLIKTRGQQVTLSCSPISGHRSVSWYQQTPGQGLQFLFEYFSETQRNKGNFPGRFSGRQFSNSRSEMNVSTLELGDSALYLCASSLTTDTEAFFGQGTRLTVV.

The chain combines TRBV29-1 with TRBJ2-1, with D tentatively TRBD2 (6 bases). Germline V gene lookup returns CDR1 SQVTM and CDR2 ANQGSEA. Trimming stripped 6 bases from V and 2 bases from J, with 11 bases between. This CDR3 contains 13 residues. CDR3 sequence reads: CSVLGGTYNEQFF. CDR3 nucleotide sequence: TGCAGCGTGCTCGGGGGAACCTACAATGAGCAGTTCTTC.

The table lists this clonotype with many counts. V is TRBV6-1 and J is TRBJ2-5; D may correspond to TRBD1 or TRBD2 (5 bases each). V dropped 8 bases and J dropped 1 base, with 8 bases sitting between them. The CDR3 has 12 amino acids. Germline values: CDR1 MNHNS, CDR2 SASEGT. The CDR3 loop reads CASRGSQETQYF. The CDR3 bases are TGTGCCAGCCGGGGCAGCCAAGAGACCCAGTACTTC.

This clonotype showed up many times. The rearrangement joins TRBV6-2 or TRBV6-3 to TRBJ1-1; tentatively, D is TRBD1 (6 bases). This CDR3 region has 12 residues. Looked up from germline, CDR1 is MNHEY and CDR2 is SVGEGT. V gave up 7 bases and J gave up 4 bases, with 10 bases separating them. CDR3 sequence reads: CASKAQGTEAFF. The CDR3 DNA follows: TGTGCCAGCAAGGCACAGGGCACTGAAGCTTTCTTT.

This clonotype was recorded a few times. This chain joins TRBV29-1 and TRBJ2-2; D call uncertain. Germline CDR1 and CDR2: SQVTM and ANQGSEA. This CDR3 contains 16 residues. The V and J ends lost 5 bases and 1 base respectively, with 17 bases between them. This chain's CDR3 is CSVRQVALGNTGELFF. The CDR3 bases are TGCAGCGTTCGGCAGGTAGCTTTAGGGAACACCGGGGAGCTGTTTTTT.

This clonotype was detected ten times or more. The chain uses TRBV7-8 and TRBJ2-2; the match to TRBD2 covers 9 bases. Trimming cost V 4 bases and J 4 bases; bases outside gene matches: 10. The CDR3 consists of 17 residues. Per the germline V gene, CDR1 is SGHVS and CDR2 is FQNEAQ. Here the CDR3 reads CASSSIGGGGVTGELFF. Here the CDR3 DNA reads TGTGCCAGCAGCTCAATAGGCGGGGGGGGGGTCACCGGGGAGCTGTTTTTT.

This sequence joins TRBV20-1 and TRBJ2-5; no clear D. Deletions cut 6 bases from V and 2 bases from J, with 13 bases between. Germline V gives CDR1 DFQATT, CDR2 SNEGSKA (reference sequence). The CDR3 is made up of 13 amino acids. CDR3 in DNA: TGCAGTGCCGGCCGAGACTTACAAGAGACCCAGTACTTC. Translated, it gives CSAGRDLQETQYF.

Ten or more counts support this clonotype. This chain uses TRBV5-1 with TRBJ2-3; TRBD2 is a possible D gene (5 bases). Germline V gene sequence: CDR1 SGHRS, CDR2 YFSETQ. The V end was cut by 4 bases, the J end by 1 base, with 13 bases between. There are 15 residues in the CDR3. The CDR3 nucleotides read TGCGCCAGCAGCCCACAGAGGCGGGGCACAGATACGCAGTATTTT. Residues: CASSPQRRGTDTQYF.

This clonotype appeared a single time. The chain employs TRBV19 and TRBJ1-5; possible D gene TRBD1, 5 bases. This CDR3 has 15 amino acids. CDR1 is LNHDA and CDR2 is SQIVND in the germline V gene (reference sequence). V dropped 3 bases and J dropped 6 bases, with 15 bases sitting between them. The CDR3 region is CASSIPGAGIQPQHF. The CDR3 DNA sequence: TGTGCCAGTAGTATTCCCGGGGCCGGGATTCAGCCCCAGCATTTT.

The CDR3 bases are TGTGCCAGCAGTTGGGGCCGGCCAGGCAATAATCAGCCCCAGCATTTT. Amino acid sequence: CASSWGRPGNNQPQHF. The genes are TRBV6-5 and TRBJ1-5, with TRBD1 as a possible D gene (5 bases). V was cut by 4 bases and J by 4 bases, with 17 bases left in between. Germline lookup yields CDR1 MNHEY and CDR2 SVGAGI. This CDR3 has 16 amino acids.

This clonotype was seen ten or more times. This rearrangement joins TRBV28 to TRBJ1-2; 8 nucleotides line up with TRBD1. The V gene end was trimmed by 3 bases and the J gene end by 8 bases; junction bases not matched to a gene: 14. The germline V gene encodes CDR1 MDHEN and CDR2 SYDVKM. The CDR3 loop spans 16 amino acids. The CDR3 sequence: CASSLPAHDRTGGYTF. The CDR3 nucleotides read TGTGCCAGCAGTTTGCCTGCTCACGATAGGACAGGGGGCTACACCTTC.

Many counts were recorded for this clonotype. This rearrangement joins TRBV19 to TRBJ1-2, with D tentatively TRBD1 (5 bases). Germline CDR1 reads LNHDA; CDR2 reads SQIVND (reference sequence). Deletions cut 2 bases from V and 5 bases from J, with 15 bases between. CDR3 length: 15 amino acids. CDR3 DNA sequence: TGTGCCAGTAGTATAAGGGGCCCCATCTCATATGGCTACACCTTC. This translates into CASSIRGPISYGYTF.

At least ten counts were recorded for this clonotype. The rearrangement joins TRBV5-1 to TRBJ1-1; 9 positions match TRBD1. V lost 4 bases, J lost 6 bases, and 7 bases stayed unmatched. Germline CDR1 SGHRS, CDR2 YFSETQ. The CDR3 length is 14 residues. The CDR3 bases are TGCGCCAGCAGCCCCGGACAGGGGACCGCTGAAGCTTTCTTT. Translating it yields CASSPGQGTAEAFF.

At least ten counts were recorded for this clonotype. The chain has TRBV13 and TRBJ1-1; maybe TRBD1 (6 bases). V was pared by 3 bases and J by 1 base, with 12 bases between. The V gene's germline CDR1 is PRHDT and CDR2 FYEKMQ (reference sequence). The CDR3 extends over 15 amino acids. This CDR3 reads CASSLRGRGNTEAFF. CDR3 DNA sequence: TGTGCCAGCAGCTTGAGGGGCAGGGGGAACACTGAAGCTTTCTTT.

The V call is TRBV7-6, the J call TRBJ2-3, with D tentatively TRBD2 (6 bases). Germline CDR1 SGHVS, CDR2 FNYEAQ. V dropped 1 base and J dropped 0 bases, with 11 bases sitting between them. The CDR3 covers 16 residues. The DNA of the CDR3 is TGTGCCAGCAGCTTAGGTTCGGGGGTTAGCACAGATACGCAGTATTTT. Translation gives CASSLGSGVSTDTQYF.

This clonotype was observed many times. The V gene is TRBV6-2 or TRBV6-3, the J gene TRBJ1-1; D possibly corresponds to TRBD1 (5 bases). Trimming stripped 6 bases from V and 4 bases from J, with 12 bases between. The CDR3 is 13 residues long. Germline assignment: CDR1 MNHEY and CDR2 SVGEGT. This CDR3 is CASRPRGVTEAFF. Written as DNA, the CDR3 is TGTGCCAGCAGGCCCCGGGGGGTCACTGAAGCTTTCTTT.

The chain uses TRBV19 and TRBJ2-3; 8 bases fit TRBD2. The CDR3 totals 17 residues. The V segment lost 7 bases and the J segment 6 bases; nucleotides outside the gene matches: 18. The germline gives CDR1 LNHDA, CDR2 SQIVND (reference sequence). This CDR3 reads CASNPRLAGSGGDTQYF. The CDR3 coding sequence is TGTGCCAGTAACCCCCGGTTAGCGGGGTCCGGAGGGGATACGCAGTATTTT.

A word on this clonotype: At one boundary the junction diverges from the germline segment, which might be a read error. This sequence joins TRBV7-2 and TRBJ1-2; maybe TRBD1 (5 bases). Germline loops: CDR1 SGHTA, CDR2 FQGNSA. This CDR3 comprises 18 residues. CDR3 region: CASILNPQIGGDKVGYTF. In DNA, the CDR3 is TGTGCCAGCATCTTAAACCCCCAAATAGGAGGGGATAAAGTCGGCTACACCTTC.

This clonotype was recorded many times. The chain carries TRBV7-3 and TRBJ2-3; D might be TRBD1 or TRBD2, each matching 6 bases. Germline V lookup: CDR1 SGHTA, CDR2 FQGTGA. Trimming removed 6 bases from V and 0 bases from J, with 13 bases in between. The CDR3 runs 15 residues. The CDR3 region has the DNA TGTGCCAGCAGGAACCCGGGGGCTAGCACAGATACGCAGTATTTT. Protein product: CASRNPGASTDTQYF.